The 2 T cell receptor beta chains given below trace back to one sample, sequenced in a study of technical replicates of blood from a few donors. The data were produced by immunoSEQ multiplex PCR, yet TCRdb's version contains in-frame clones alone and is incomplete. The data contain approximately 75,000 clones, approximately 97% of them singletons. Sequenced sample: T cells isolated from PBMCs. Every receptor here comes from a human donor in good health.

V gene TRBV11-2 combines with J gene TRBJ2-1; 8 bases align to TRBD2. The V segment lost 5 bases and the J segment 6 bases; nucleotides outside the gene matches: 15. This CDR3 has 17 amino acids. Germline V gene sequence: CDR1 SGHAT, CDR2 FQNNGV. CDR3 amino acids: CASSQSSGTRMGNEQFF. In DNA, the CDR3 is TGTGCCAGCAGCCAGAGCTCCGGGACTAGAATGGGCAATGAGCAGTTCTTC.

The chain recombines TRBV7-6 with TRBJ2-5, with a tentative D call TRBD2 (6 bases). CDR3 length equals 14 residues. Per germline, CDR1 SGHVS and CDR2 FNYEAQ. Trimming stripped 6 bases from V and 5 bases from J, with 16 bases between. CDR3 in DNA: TGTGCCAGCAGTCCCTGGGGCGGGAAGGAGACCCAGTACTTC. Amino acids: CASSPWGGKETQYF.